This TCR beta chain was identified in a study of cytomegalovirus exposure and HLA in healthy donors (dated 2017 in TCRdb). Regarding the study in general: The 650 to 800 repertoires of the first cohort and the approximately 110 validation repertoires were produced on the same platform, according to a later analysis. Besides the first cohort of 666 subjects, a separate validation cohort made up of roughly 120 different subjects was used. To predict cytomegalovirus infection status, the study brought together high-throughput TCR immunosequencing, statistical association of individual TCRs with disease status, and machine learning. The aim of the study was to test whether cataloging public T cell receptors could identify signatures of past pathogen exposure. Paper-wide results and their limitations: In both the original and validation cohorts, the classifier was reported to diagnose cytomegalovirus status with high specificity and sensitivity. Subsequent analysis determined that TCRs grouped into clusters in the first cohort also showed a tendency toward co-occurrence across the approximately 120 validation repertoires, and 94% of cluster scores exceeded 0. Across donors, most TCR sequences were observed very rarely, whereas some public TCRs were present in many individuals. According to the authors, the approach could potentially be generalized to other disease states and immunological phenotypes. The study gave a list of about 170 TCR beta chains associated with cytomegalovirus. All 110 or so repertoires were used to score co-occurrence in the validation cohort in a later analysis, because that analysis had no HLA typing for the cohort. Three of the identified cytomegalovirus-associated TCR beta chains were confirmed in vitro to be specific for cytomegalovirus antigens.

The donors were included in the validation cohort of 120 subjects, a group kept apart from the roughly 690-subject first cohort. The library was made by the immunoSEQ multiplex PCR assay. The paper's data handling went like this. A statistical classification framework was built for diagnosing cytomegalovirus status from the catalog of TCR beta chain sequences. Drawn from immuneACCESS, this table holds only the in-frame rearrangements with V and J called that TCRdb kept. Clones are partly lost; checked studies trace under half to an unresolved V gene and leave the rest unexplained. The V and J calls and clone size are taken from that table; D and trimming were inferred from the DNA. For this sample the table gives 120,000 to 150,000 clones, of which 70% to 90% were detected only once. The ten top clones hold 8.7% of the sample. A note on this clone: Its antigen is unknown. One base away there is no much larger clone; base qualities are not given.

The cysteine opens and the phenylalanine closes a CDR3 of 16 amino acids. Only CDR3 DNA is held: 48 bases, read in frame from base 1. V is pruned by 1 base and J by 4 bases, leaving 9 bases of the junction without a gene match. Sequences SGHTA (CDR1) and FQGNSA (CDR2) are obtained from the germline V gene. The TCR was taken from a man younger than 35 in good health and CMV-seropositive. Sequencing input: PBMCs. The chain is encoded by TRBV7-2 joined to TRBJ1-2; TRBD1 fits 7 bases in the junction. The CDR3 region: CASSLGKVRDSYGYTF. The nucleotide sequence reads TGTGCCAGCAGCTTAGGTAAAGTGAGGGACAGCTATGGCTACACCTTC.